The 5 T cell receptor beta chains in this list originate from one sample, sequenced in a study of Ad26.COV2.S vaccination and SARS-CoV-2 variants. Generated by immunoSEQ multiplex PCR, the TCRdb table keeps only in-frame clones and is missing some. The table shows 300,000 to 400,000 clones, with 88% occurring only once. Treatment meaning: 15 to 20 received Ad26.COV2.S at low or high dose, single or two shots; 5 received placebo; per-sample allocation not given. Sampling took place 63 days after the first vaccine or placebo injection. Here the sequenced sample was peripheral blood, taken in a trial of Ad26.COV2.S vaccine versus placebo. The receptors derive from a person between 18 and 65 years old who received the Ad26.COV2.S COVID-19 vaccine or a placebo.

The gene calls are TRBV7-3 and TRBJ2-7; D remains unclear. The CDR3 is 13 residues long. The germline V gene has CDR1 SGHTA and CDR2 FQGTGA. With 2 bases removed from V and 6 bases from J, the gap between germline ends came to 11 bases. The CDR3, as DNA: TGTGCCAGCAGCTTATCCCTGGTCGGCGAGCAGTACTTC. This encodes CASSLSLVGEQYF.

V and J are TRBV6-2 or TRBV6-3 and TRBJ1-4; 7 bases are shared with TRBD1. Germline loops: CDR1 MNHEY, CDR2 SVGEGT. This CDR3 contains 17 residues. With V trimmed by 0 bases and J by 0 bases, 4 bases remained unmatched. The CDR3 sequence: CASSYSGDSATNEKLFF. The CDR3 nucleotides are TGTGCCAGCAGTTACTCGGGGGACAGCGCAACTAATGAAAAACTGTTTTTT.

J is TRBJ2-5 and V is TRBV19, with 16 nucleotides matching TRBD2. The ends lost 5 bases at V and 6 bases at J; junction bases unmatched: 9. Germline V lookup: CDR1 LNHDA, CDR2 SQIVND (reference sequence). This CDR3 comprises 17 residues. The CDR3 bases are TGTGCCAGTAGTCCCGCCGGGACTAGCGGGAGGGTTAAGACCCAGTACTTC. As protein: CASSPAGTSGRVKTQYF.

The V gene is TRBV27, the J gene TRBJ2-5; D assignment may be TRBD1 or TRBD2 (5 bases each). This CDR3 comprises 12 residues. The V gene's germline CDR1 is MNHEY and CDR2 SMNVEV (reference sequence). V dropped 5 bases and J dropped 4 bases, with 8 bases sitting between them. The CDR3 DNA is TGTGCCAGCAGTGGGGACGTAGAGACCCAGTACTTC. Protein sequence: CASSGDVETQYF.

V is TRBV24-1 and J is TRBJ1-5, with D possibly matching TRBD1 (5 bases). CDR1 is KGHDR and CDR2 is SFDVKD in the germline V gene. The CDR3 length is 16 residues. Trimming removed 3 bases at V and 4 bases at J, with 15 bases between. CDR3 region: CATSDSREGVNQPQHF. The CDR3 nucleotides read TGTGCCACCAGTGATAGCAGGGAGGGTGTGAATCAGCCCCAGCATTTT.